This T cell receptor beta chain was obtained from a study of beta chain features in type 1 diabetes. The authors reverse transcribed all of the isolated RNA, so sequencing captured expressed TCRB transcripts. Sequencing was performed with immunoSEQ multiplex PCR; in TCRdb, only in-frame clones are kept and a portion is missing. The table includes nearly 350,000 clones, 7.5% to 9% detected once. Sorting of CD4+ naive, central memory, regulatory and stem cell-like memory cells was performed via CD45RO/CCR7/CD25/CD127/CD95/CD27. This clone was recorded a few times. CDR3 length: 14 amino acids. The germline V gene encodes CDR1 SQVTM and CDR2 ANQGSEA. Trimming removed 4 bases from V and 4 bases from J, with 13 bases in between.

Sequenced input: central memory CD4+ T cells from blood. V gene TRBV29-1 combines with J gene TRBJ1-4; a possible D gene is TRBD1 (5 bases). The receptor comes from a woman aged 18-35 years in good health. The CDR3 bases are TGCAGCGTTGCGGGGGGGGAGGATAATGAAAAACTGTTTTTT. This gives the protein CSVAGGEDNEKLFF.